The rows below give T cell receptor beta chains drawn from one sample of a study of OX40 agonist ivuxolimab in advanced cancers. Assay: immunoSEQ multiplex PCR; the TCRdb copy retains only in-frame clones and omits some. Among around 92,000 clones listed, 75% to 90% were seen once. The source was CD4+ or CD8+ T cells sorted from blood, collected in a trial of the OX40 agonist ivuxolimab. All receptors come from an adult with an advanced solid tumor such as melanoma, head and neck, liver or kidney cancer. The CDR3 runs from the conserved cysteine through the conserved F or W. The order of the fields is J gene, V gene, clone size, D gene, CDR3 protein, CDR3 DNA. D genes are given only for firm matches. The listing skips clone size in some rows; elsewhere it reads once, few, many or a size class.

TRBJ1-5 | TRBV7-2 | - | TRBD1 | CASSPRTGSINQPQHF | TGTGCCAGCAGCCCCCGGACAGGGTCTATCAATCAGCCCCAGCATTTT
TRBJ1-4 | TRBV11-2 | many | - | CASSLPGKTEKLFF | TGTGCCAGCAGCTTACCGGGGAAGACTGAAAAACTGTTTTTT
TRBJ1-6 | TRBV28 | - | - | CASIATGQYSPLHF | TGTGCCAGCATCGCGACAGGCCAATATTCACCCCTCCACTTT
TRBJ1-3 | TRBV7-9 | - | - | CASSFESSLSGNTIYF | TGTGCCAGCAGCTTTGAATCCAGCCTCTCTGGAAACACCATATATTTT
TRBJ1-2 | TRBV9 | - | - | CASSVTGYYGYTF | TGTGCCAGCAGCGTAACGGGGTACTATGGCTACACCTTC
TRBJ2-7 | TRBV28 | - | - | CASTTRVGRGGSYEQYF | TGTGCCAGCACCACCAGGGTCGGTAGGGGAGGCTCCTACGAGCAGTACTTC
TRBJ2-7 | TRBV19 | - | TRBD1 | CASSFGTGGRNEQYF | TGTGCCAGTAGTTTCGGGACAGGGGGTCGAAACGAGCAGTACTTC
TRBJ2-5 | TRBV18 | - | - | CASSPGGKQETQYF | TGTGCCAGCTCACCGGGGGGAAAGCAAGAGACCCAGTACTTC
TRBJ1-2 | TRBV7-8 | - | TRBD1 | CASSLGQGYGYTF | TGTGCCAGCAGCTTAGGACAGGGCTATGGCTACACCTTC
TRBJ2-3 | TRBV7-3 | - | TRBD1 | CASSTGQGVLTDTQYF | TGTGCCAGCAGCACCGGACAGGGGGTACTCACAGATACGCAGTATTTT
TRBJ1-5 | TRBV18 | few | - | CASSPSQGLQPQHF | TGTGCCAGCTCACCGAGCCAGGGCTTGCAGCCCCAGCATTTT
TRBJ1-6 | TRBV19 | - | - | CASSSRQSSYNSPLHF | TGTGCCAGTAGTTCCCGACAAAGCTCCTATAATTCACCCCTCCACTTT
TRBJ2-3 | TRBV6-5 | - | - | CASSYQGGADTQYF | TGTGCCAGCAGTTACCAGGGTGGCGCAGATACGCAGTATTTT
TRBJ2-6 | TRBV7-9 | - | TRBD2 | CASSAGLGDPGGANVLTF | TGTGCCAGCAGCGCCGGACTAGGGGACCCAGGTGGGGCCAACGTCCTGACTTTC